This T cell receptor beta chain was documented in a study of yellow fever vaccine responses in identical twins. TCRdb called the RT-PCR reads again in MiXCR, with one record for every CDR3 protein. The table lists approximately 13,000 distinct CDR3 sequences, 80% to 90% of them singletons. This CDR3 has 16 amino acids. The V segment lost 4 bases and the J segment 2 bases; nucleotides outside the gene matches: 9. CDR1 and CDR2 (germline): KGHSH, LQKENI. The sequence derives from a woman aged 18-35 years who received the yellow fever vaccine. The sample in question was T cells from blood (PBMCs), unsorted or a sorted subset (not recorded which), obtained before or after yellow fever vaccination (not recorded which). The chain recombines TRBV18 with TRBJ2-5; 8 nucleotides agree with TRBD1. The chain's CDR3 is CASSRGDRGLQETQYF. The CDR3 bases are TGTGCCAGCTCACGAGGAGACAGGGGCTTGCAAGAGACCCAGTACTTC.